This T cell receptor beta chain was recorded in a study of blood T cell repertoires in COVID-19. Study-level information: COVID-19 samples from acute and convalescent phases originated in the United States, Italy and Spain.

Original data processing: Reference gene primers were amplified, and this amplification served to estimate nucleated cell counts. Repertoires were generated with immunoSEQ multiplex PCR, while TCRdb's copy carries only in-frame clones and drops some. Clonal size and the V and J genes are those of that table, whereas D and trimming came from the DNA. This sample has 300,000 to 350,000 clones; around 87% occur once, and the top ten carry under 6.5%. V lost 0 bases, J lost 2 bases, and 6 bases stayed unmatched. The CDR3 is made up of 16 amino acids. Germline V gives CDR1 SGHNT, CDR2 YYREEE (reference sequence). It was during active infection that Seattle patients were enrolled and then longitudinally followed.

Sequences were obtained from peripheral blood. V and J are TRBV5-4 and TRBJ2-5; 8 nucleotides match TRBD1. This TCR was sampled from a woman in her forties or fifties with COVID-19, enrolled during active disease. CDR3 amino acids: CASSLAGTGAQETQYF. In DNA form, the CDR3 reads TGTGCCAGCAGCTTGGCCGGGACAGGAGCACAAGAGACCCAGTACTTC.